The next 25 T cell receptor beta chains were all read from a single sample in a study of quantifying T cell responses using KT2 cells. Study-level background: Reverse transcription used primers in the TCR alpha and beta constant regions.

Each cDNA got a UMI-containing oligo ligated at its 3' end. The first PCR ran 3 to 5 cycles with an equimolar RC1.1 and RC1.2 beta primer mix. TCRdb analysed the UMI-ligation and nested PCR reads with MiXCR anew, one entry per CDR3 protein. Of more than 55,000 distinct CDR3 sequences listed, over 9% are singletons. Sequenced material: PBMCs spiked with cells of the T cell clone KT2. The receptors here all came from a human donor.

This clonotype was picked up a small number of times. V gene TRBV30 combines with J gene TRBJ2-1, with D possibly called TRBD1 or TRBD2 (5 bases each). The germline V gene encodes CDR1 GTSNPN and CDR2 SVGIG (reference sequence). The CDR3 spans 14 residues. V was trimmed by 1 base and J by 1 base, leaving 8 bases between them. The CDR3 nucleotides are TGTGCCTGGAGTGGAGGGGTATCCTACAATGAGCAGTTCTTC. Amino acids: CAWSGGVSYNEQFF.

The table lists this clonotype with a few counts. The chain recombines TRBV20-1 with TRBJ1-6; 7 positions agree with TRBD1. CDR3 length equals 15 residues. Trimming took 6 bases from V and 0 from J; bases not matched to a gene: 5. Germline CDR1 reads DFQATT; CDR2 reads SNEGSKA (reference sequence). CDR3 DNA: TGCAGTGCAAAATCAGGGGGCTCCTATAATTCACCCCTCCACTTT. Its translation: CSAKSGGSYNSPLHF.

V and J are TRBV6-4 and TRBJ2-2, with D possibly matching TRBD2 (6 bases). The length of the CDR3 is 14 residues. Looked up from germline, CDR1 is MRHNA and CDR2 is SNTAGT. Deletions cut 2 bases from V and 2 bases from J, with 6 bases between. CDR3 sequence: CASSDGTNTGELFF. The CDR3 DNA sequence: TGTGCCAGCAGTGACGGGACTAACACCGGGGAGCTGTTTTTT.

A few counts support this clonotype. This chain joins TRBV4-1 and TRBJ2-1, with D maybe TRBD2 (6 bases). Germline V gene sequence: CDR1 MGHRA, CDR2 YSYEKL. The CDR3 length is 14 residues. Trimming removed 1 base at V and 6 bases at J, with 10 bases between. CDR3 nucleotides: TGCGCCAGCAGCCAAGGCCTAGCGCCCAATGAGCAGTTCTTC. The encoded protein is CASSQGLAPNEQFF.

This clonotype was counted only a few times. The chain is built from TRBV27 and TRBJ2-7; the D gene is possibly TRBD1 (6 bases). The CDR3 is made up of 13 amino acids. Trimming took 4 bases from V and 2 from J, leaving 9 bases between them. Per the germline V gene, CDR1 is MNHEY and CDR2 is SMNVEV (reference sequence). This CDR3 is CASSYRDTYEQYF. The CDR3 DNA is TGTGCCAGCAGTTACAGGGACACCTACGAGCAGTACTTC.

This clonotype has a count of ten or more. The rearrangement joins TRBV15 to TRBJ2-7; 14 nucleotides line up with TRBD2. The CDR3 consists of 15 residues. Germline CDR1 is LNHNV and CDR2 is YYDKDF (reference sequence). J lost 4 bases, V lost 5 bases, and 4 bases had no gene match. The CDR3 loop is CATSGGLAGGYEQYF. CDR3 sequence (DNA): TGTGCCACCAGCGGTGGACTAGCGGGAGGTTACGAGCAGTACTTC.

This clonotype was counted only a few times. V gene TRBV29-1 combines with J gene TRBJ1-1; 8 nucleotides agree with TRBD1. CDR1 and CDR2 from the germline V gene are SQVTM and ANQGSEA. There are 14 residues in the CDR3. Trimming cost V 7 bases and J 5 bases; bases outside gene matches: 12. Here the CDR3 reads CSARQGHAGTEAFF. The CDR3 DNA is TGCAGCGCCCGACAGGGGCATGCGGGAACTGAAGCTTTCTTT.

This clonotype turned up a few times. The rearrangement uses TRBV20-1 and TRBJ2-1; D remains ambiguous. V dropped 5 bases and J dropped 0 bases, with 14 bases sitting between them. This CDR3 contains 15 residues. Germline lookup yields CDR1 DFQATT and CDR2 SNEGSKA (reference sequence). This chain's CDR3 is CSAHPSSSSYNEQFF. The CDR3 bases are TGCAGTGCTCACCCTAGTTCAAGCTCCTACAATGAGCAGTTCTTC.

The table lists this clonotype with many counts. The CDR3 protein is CSSWANAYGYTF. CDR3 in DNA: TGCAGTTCTTGGGCGAATGCCTATGGCTACACCTTC. The V gene is TRBV29-1, the J gene TRBJ1-2; D not resolved. The CDR3 length is 12 residues. Germline-derived CDR1 and CDR2 are SQVTM and ANQGSEA.

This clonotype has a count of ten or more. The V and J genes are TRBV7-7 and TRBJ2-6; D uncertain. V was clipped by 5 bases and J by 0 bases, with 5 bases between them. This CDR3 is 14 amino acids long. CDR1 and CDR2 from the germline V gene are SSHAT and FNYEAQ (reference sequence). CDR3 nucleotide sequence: TGTGCCAGCAGCCCGAGCTCTGGGGCCAACGTCCTGACTTTC. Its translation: CASSPSSGANVLTF.

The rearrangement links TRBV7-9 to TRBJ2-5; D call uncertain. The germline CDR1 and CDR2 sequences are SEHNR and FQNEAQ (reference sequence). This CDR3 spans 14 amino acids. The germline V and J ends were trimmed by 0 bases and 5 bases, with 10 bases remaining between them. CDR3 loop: CASSLASLRETQYF. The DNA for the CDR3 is TGTGCCAGCAGCTTAGCCAGCCTCCGGGAGACCCAGTACTTC.

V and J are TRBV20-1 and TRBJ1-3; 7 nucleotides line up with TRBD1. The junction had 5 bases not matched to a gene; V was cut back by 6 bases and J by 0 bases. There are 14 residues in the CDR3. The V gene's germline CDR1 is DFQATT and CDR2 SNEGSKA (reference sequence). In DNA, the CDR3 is TGCAGTGCAAGACAGGGTAACTCTGGAAACACCATATATTTT. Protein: CSARQGNSGNTIYF.

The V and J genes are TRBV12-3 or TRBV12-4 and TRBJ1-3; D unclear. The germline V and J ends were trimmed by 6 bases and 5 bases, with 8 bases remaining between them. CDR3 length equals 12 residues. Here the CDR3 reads CASRPNRNTIYF. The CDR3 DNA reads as TGTGCCAGCAGACCTAACCGAAACACCATATATTTT.

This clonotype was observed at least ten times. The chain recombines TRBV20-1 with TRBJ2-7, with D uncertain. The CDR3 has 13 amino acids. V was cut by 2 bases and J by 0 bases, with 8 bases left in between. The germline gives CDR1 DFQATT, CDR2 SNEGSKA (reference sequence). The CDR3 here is CSARYGYSYEQYF. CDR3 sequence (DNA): TGCAGTGCTAGATACGGGTACTCCTACGAGCAGTACTTC.

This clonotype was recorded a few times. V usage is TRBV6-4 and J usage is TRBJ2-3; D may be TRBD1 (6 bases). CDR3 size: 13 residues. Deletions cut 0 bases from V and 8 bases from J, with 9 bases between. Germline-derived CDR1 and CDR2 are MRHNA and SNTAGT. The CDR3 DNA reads TGTGCCAGCAGTGACTCGGACAGTGCTACGCAGTATTTT. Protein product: CASSDSDSATQYF.

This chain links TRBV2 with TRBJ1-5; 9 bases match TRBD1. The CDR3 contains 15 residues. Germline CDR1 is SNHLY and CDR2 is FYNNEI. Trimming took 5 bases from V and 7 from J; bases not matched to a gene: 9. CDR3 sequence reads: CASSPQGASRQPQHF. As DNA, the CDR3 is TGTGCCAGCAGTCCACAGGGGGCCAGTCGACAGCCCCAGCATTTT.

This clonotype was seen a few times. CDR3 residues: CASSVTGTSGGARKTQYF. In DNA form, the CDR3 reads TGTGCCAGCAGCGTCACCGGGACTAGCGGGGGGGCCCGAAAGACCCAGTACTTC. This chain links TRBV21-1 with TRBJ2-5; the D call of TRBD2 is as the table states it, not checked on the DNA. TRBV21-1 is a documented pseudogene. The CDR3 loop spans 18 amino acids.

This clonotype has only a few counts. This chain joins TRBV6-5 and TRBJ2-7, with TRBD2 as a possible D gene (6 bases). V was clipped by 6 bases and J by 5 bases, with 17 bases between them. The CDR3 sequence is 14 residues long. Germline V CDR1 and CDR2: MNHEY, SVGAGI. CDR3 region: CASRARGGVDEQYF. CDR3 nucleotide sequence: TGTGCCAGCAGGGCCCGAGGAGGGGTGGACGAGCAGTACTTC.

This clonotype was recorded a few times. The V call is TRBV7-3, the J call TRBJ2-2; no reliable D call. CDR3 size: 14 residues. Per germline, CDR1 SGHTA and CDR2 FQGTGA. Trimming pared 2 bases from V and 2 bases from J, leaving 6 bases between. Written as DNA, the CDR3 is TGTGCCAGCAGCTTAGGTGACAACACCGGGGAGCTGTTTTTT. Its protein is CASSLGDNTGELFF.

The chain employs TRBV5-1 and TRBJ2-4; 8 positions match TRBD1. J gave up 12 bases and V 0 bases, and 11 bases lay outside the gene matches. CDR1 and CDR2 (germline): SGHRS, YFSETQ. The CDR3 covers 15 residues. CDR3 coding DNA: TGCGCCAGCAGCTTGGATAGACAGGGGAGAACCGGTCAGTACTTC. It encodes CASSLDRQGRTGQYF.

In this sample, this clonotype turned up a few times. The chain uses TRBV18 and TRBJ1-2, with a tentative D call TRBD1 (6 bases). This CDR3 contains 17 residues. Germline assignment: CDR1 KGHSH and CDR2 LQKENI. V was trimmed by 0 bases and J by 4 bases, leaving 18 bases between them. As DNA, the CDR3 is TGTGCCAGCTCACCACCGGATACGGGGGGCGTAGGCTATGGCTACACCTTC. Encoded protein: CASSPPDTGGVGYGYTF.

CDR3 sequence reads: CASSEDSLGTDTQYF. The DNA of the CDR3 is TGTGCCAGCAGTGAGGACAGTTTGGGCACAGATACGCAGTATTTT. This chain links TRBV27 with TRBJ2-3; TRBD1 is a possible D gene (6 bases). The germline V and J ends were trimmed by 5 bases and 1 base, with 13 bases remaining between them. From germline, CDR1 is MNHEY and CDR2 SMNVEV (reference sequence). The CDR3 is made up of 15 amino acids.

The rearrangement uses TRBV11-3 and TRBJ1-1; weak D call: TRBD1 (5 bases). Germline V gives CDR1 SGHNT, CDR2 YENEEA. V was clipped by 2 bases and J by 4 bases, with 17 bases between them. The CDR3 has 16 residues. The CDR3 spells CASSLQGGDWGTEAFF. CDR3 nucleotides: TGTGCCAGCAGCTTACAGGGAGGGGACTGGGGCACTGAAGCTTTCTTT. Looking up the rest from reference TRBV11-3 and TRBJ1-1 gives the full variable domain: EAGVVQSPRYKIIEKKQPVAFWCNPISGHNTLYWYLQNLGQGPELLIRYENEEAVDDSQLPKDRFSAERLKGVDSTLKIQPAELGDSAVYLCASSLQGGDWGTEAFFGQGTRLTVV.

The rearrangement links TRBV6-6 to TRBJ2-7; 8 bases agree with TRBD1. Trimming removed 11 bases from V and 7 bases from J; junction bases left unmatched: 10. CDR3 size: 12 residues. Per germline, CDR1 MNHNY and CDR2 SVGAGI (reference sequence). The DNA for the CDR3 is TGTGCCTGTAGGACAGGGTCGGGAGAGCAGTACTTC. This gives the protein CACRTGSGEQYF.

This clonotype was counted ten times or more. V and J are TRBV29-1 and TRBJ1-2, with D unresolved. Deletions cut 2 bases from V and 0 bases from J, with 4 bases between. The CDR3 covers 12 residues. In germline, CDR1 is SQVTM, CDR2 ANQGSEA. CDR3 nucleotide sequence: TGCAGCGTTGAAACAACTAACTATGGCTACACCTTC. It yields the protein CSVETTNYGYTF.